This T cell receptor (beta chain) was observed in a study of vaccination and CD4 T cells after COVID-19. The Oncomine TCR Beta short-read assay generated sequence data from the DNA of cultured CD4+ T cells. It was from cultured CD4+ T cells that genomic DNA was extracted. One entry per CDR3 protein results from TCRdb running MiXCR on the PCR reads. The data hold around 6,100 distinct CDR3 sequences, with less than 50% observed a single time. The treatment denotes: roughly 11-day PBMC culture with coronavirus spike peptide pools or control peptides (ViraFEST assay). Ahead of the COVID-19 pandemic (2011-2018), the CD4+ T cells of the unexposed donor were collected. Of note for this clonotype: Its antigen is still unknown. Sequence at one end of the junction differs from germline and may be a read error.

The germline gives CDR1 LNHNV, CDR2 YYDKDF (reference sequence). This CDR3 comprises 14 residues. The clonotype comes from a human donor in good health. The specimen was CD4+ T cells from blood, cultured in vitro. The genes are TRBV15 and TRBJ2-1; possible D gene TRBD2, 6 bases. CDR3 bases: TGTGCCACCAGCGGAGAGGTGCGGGGAGAGGAGCAGTTCTTC. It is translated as CATSGEVRGEEQFF.